The clone carrying this T cell receptor beta chain appeared a few times. As yet, its antigen is unknown. This CDR3 spans 16 amino acids. V trimming: 4 bases; J trimming: 6 bases; junction bases outside the gene matches: 7. Germline CDR1 SGHRS, CDR2 YFSETQ. This entry comes from a study of T cell repertoires in cytomegalovirus infection. Study-wide background: An indication of both CMV infection and matching HLA type came from public TCR beta signatures.

A single record per CDR3 protein comes from TCRdb applying MiXCR to the reads. The repertoire holds some 130,000 distinct CDR3 sequences, with more than 20% as singletons. General study results and limits: Summed public TCR beta family frequency identified CMV carriers bearing the relevant HLA. It was HLA-C-restricted CMV-specific TCR beta clonotypes that dominated the response ex vivo.

The sequence was collected from a human donor in good health (CMV status not recorded). Some clones in this sample may be carry-over from other donors' samples. Sequencing used PBMCs, sequenced either directly or after in vitro stimulation (not recorded which). This chain links TRBV5-1 with TRBJ2-1; 13 bases fit TRBD2. CDR3 in amino acids: CASSQQLAGGVNEQFF. The CDR3 DNA is TGCGCCAGCAGCCAACAACTAGCGGGAGGGGTCAATGAGCAGTTCTTC.